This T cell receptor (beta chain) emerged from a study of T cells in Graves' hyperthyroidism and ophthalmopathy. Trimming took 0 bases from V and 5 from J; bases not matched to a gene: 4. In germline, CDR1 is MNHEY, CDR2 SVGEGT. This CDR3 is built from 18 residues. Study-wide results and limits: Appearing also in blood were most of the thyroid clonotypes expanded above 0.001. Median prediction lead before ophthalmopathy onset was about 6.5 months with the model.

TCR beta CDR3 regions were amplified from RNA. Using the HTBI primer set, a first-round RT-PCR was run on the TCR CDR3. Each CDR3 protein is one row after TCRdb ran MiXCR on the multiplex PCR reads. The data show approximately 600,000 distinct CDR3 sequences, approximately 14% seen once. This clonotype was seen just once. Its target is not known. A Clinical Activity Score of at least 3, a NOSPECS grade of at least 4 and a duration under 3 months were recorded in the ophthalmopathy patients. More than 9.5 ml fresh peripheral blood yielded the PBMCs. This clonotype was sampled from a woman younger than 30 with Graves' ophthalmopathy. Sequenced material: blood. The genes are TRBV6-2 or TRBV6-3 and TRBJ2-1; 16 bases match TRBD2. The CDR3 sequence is CASSYSGTSGRANNEQFF. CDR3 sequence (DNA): TGTGCCAGCAGTTACTCCGGGACTAGCGGGAGGGCCAACAATGAGCAGTTCTTC.